Included here is one TCR beta chain sequence, with context. This sample is drawn from a study of cytomegalovirus exposure and HLA in healthy donors. Vbeta (60) and Jbeta (13) primers were used in the PCR. TCRdb keeps only in-frame clones here, not all; method: immunoSEQ multiplex PCR. Of more than 150,000 clones listed, roughly 80% are singletons. The CDR3 is made up of 19 amino acids. Input material: PBMCs. This chain links TRBV21-1 with TRBJ2-5; the DNA was not compared with TRBD2, the D call given in the table. TRBV21-1 counts as a pseudogene. This TCR was recovered from a man between 40 and 49 years old in good health and CMV-seropositive. CDR3 nucleotides: TGTGCCAGCAGCAAAAAACCTAGGGGGGGGGCTCCCGTGCAAGAGACCCAGTACTTC. Its protein is CASSKKPRGGAPVQETQYF.